Listed below are T cell receptor beta chains from one sample, sequenced in a study of T cells in narcolepsy. Using immunoSEQ multiplex PCR, the repertoire was profiled, and TCRdb retains in-frame clones only, with some absent. In the table there are more than 30,000 clones, 83% of which are singletons. Sequencing used CD45RA- memory CD4+ T cells from PBMCs. These TCRs come from a human donor with narcolepsy. Each CDR3 is given with its conserved first and last residue. A D gene is named only where the DNA matches it firmly. Where a row states a size, it is once, few, many or the class of an expanded clone; other rows omit it.

TRBD2,TRBV7-3,15,NA,TRBJ2-1,CASSLRRGAHNEQFF,TGTGCCAGCAGCTTAAGGCGGGGGGCCCACAATGAGCAGTTCTTC
NA,TRBV27,15,NA,TRBJ2-2,CASSLSRVGTGELFF,TGTGCCAGCAGTTTAAGCAGGGTTGGCACCGGGGAGCTGTTTTTT
NA,TRBV5-4,15,NA,TRBJ1-6,CASGSTAAYNSPLHF,TGTGCCAGCGGATCGACAGCCGCCTATAATTCACCCCTCCACTTT
NA,TRBV7-2,13,NA,TRBJ1-5,CASSSVGNRPQHF,TGTGCCAGCAGCTCCGTGGGGAATCGGCCCCAGCATTTT
TRBD1,TRBV6-6,14,NA,TRBJ1-5,CASSRGQFNQPQHF,TGTGCCAGCAGTAGGGGACAGTTCAATCAGCCCCAGCATTTT
TRBD1,TRBV14,15,NA,TRBJ2-5,CASSQVDRARETQYF,TGTGCCAGCAGCCAAGTCGACAGGGCGCGAGAGACCCAGTACTTC
NA,TRBV10-3,16,few,TRBJ1-6,CAITREPGRSNSPLHF,TGTGCCATCACCCGGGAGCCGGGACGGAGTAATTCACCCCTCCACTTT
NA,TRBV7-9,18,NA,TRBJ1-6,CASSLDLREIWVNSPLHF,TGTGCCAGCAGCTTAGACCTCCGCGAGATTTGGGTTAATTCACCCCTCCACTTT
TRBD2,TRBV7-3,13,NA,TRBJ2-1,CASSSRLATEQFF,TGTGCCAGCAGCTCCCGACTAGCTACTGAGCAGTTCTTC
NA,TRBV19,14,NA,TRBJ1-1,CASSQQGFGTEAFF,TGTGCCAGTAGTCAACAGGGATTCGGCACTGAAGCTTTCTTT
TRBD1,TRBV6-4,14,NA,TRBJ1-2,CASSADRQGYGYTF,TGTGCCAGCAGTGCCGACCGACAGGGCTATGGCTACACCTTC